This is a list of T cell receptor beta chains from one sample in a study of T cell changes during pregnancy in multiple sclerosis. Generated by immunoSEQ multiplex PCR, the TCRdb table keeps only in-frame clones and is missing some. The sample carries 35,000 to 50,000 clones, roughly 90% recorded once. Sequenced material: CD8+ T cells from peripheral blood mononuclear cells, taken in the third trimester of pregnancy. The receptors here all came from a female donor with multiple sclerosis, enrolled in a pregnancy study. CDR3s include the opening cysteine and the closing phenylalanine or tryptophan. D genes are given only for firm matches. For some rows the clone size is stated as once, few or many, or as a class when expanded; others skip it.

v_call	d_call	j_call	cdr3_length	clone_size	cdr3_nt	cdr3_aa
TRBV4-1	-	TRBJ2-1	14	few	TGCGCCAGCAGCCAAGAGCCTGGGGCTAATGAGCAGTTCTTC	CASSQEPGANEQFF
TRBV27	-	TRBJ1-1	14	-	TGTGCCAGCAGCGGCGGACAGATAAACACTGAAGCTTTCTTT	CASSGGQINTEAFF
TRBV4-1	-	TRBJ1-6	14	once	TGCGCCAGCAGCCAAGATGGAGAGAATTCACCCCTCCACTTT	CASSQDGENSPLHF
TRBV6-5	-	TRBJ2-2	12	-	TGTGCCAGCAGTTATGTATCTGGGGAGCTGTTTTTT	CASSYVSGELFF
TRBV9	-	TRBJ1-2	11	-	TGTGCCAGCAGCGGTCGGGGGGTGGACACCTTC	CASSGRGVDTF
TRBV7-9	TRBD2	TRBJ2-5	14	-	TGTGCCAGCAGCTCCAGCGGGAGCACGGAGACCCAGTACTTC	CASSSSGSTETQYF
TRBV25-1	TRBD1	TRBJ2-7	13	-	TGTGCCACCTCTCCACAGGGGCCCTACGAGCAGTACTTC	CATSPQGPYEQYF
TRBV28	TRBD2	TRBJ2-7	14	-	TGTGCCAGCGGGGGACTAGCGGGAGGCGGCGAGCAGTACTTC	CASGGLAGGGEQYF
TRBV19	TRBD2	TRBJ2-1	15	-	TGTGCCAGTAGTATAGGGGCTAGCGGATACAATGAGCAGTTCTTC	CASSIGASGYNEQFF
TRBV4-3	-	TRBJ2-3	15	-	TGCGCCAGCAGCCTGACAGTAGCCTCTTTGGATACGCAGTATTTT	CASSLTVASLDTQYF
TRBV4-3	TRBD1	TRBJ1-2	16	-	TGCGCCAGCAGCCAAGACCGCCGGGACAGGGCCAATGGCTACACCTTC	CASSQDRRDRANGYTF
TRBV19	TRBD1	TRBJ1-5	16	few	TGTGCCAGTTGGGGACCGGGGACAGGGGGTTATCAGCCCCAGCATTTT	CASWGPGTGGYQPQHF
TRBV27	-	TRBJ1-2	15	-	TGTGCCAGCATGGGGGGGGAGTTTAACACGCGGGGCTACACCTTC	CASMGGEFNTRGYTF
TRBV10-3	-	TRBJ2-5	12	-	TGTGCCATCAGCTCTGTTATAGAGACCCAGTACTTC	CAISSVIETQYF
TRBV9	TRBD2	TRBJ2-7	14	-	TGTGCCAGCAGCCGCACTAGCGGGTACTACGAGCAGTACTTC	CASSRTSGYYEQYF
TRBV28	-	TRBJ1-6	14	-	TGTGCCAGCAGTTTAAGCGGGAGGAATTCACCCCTCCACTTT	CASSLSGRNSPLHF
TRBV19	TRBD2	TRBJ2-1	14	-	TGTGCCACCCAAGGGAGGGAGTCCTACAATGAGCAGTTCTTC	CATQGRESYNEQFF
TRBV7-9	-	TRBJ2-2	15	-	TGTGCCAGCAGCTCCGGACAGCCATACACCGGGGAGCTGTTTTTT	CASSSGQPYTGELFF
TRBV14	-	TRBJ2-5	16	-	TGTGCCAGCAGCCAAAAGTCCGGTACAGGACAAGAGACCCAGTACTTC	CASSQKSGTGQETQYF
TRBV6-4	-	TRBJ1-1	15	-	TGTGCCAGCAGTGAACAGGTCTGGGAGAACACTGAAGCTTTCTTT	CASSEQVWENTEAFF
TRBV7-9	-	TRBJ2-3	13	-	TGTGCCAGCAGCTTAATAGCGACAGATACGCAGTATTTT	CASSLIATDTQYF
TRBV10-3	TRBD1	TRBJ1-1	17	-	TGTGCCATCAGTGAGGTCGGTCAGGGGGCTTCGGACACTGAAGCTTTCTTT	CAISEVGQGASDTEAFF
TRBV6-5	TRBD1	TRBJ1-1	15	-	TGTGCCAGCAGTCCGGGACAGGTCAAGGTCACTGAAGCTTTCTTT	CASSPGQVKVTEAFF
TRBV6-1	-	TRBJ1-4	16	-	TGTGCCAGCAGTGAAGCGCAGGGGTGGTCTAATGAAAAACTGTTTTTT	CASSEAQGWSNEKLFF
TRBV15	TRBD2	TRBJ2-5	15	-	TGTGCCACCAGCGGCCGACTAGCGGGGCAAGAGACCCAGTACTTC	CATSGRLAGQETQYF
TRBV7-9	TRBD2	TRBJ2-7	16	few	TGTGCCAGCAGCCAGGGCCGGGGAGGGGCGACCTACGAGCAGTACTTC	CASSQGRGGATYEQYF
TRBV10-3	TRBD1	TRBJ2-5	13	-	TGTGCCATCAGTCTCAGGACAGGGGAGACCCAGTACTTC	CAISLRTGETQYF
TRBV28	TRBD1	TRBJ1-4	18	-	TGTGCCAGCAGTTTCTCCGGGACAGGGTTTTCTCCTAATGAAAAACTGTTTTTT	CASSFSGTGFSPNEKLFF
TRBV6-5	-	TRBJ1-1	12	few	TGTGCCAGCGGTCTAAACCCACTTGAAGCTTTCTTT	CASGLNPLEAFF
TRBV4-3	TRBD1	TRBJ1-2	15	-	TGCGCCAGCAGCCAAGATCGGACAGGGGTAAATGGCTACACCTTC	CASSQDRTGVNGYTF
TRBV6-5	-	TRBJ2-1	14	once	TGTGCCAGCAGTTACAGGGACAACCTAAATGAGCAGTTCTTC	CASSYRDNLNEQFF
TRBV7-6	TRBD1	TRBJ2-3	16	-	TGTGCCAGCAGCTTAGTGACGTCAGGGGGTGTAGATACGCAGTATTTT	CASSLVTSGGVDTQYF
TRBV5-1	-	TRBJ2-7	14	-	TGCGCCAGCAGCCTAAGAGGGGGACCCTACGAGCAGTACTTC	CASSLRGGPYEQYF
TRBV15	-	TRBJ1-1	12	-	TGTGCCACCAGAGGAGATCCCGGGGAAGCTTTCTTT	CATRGDPGEAFF
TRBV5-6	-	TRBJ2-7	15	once	TGTGCCAGCAGCTTGGTAACAGCGGGCGTCTACGAGCAGTACTTC	CASSLVTAGVYEQYF
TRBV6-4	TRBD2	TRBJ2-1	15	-	TGTGCCAGCAGCTCTAGCGGGGGGGCCTACAATGAGCAGTTCTTC	CASSSSGGAYNEQFF
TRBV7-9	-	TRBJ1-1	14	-	TGTGCCAGCAGCTCACCGGGACAAGAGGTAGAAGCTTTCTTT	CASSSPGQEVEAFF
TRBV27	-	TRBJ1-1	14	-	TGTGCCAGCAGTTTCAGGGGTCCAAGTACTGAAGCTTTCTTT	CASSFRGPSTEAFF
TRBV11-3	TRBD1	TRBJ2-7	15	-	TGTGCCAGCAGCTCAGGGACAGGGGAGTTCTACGAGCAGTACTTC	CASSSGTGEFYEQYF
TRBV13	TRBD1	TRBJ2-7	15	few	TGTGCCAGCAGCTTCGAAGGACAGGGCCTCTACGAGCAGTACTTC	CASSFEGQGLYEQYF
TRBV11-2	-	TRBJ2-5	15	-	TGTGCCAGCAGCTTAGCCCCCAGCGGCCAAGAGACCCAGTACTTC	CASSLAPSGQETQYF
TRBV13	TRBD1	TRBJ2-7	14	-	TGTGCCAGCAGAGAACCGGGACAGGGGGACGAGCAGTACTTC	CASREPGQGDEQYF